The sequence of this T cell receptor (beta chain) was determined in a study of blood T cell repertoires in COVID-19. About the research overall: Sources were T cells, B-cell-depleted T cells, or PBMCs; the material itself was cDNA or gDNA.

Study processing details: Reference gene primer amplification gave nucleated cell count estimates. The data were produced by immunoSEQ multiplex PCR, yet TCRdb's version contains in-frame clones alone and is incomplete. V and J calls and clone size follow that table, whereas D and trimming were derived from the DNA. This sample yields approximately 120,000 clones, of which 74% are seen a single time; around 5.2% belongs to the top ten. Germline values: CDR1 SNHLY, CDR2 FYNNEI. The CDR3 is 19 amino acids. Trimming removed 6 bases at V and 0 bases at J, with 21 bases between. The chain couples TRBV2 to TRBJ2-6; D is possibly TRBD1 (6 bases). The sequencing sample was made of peripheral blood. The TCR comes from a man in his 60s with acute or convalescent COVID-19. CDR3 DNA: TGTGCCAGCAGCAGAAAGGGACAAGAAATTCGCTCTGGGGCCAACGTCCTGACTTTC. Its translation: CASSRKGQEIRSGANVLTF.